One and the same sample provided the 9 T cell receptor beta chains below, sequenced in a study of cytomegalovirus exposure and HLA in healthy donors. The PCR was carried out with 60 Vbeta primers and 13 Jbeta primers. Profiling relied on immunoSEQ multiplex PCR, and the TCRdb table lists in-frame clones only, not all of them. This table holds roughly 120,000 clones, roughly 9.9% found once. The sample consisted of PBMCs. These receptors were collected from a man between 25 and 39 years old in good health and CMV-seronegative.

This rearrangement joins TRBV6-5 to TRBJ2-1, with a possible D match to TRBD1 (5 bases). The CDR3 runs 13 residues. The V end lost 6 bases, the J end lost 4 bases, and 10 bases lay between the germline ends. Germline V gene lookup returns CDR1 MNHEY and CDR2 SVGAGI. The CDR3 region has the DNA TGTGCCAGCAGCCCGGACACTTACAATGAGCAGTTCTTC. It is translated as CASSPDTYNEQFF.

This clone was counted only a few times. The chain combines TRBV6-5 with TRBJ2-7; 10 bases align to TRBD2. V trimming: 0 bases; J trimming: 4 bases; junction bases outside the gene matches: 6. CDR1 MNHEY and CDR2 SVGAGI come from the germline V gene. The CDR3 extends over 16 amino acids. In nucleotides, the CDR3 is TGTGCCAGCAGTTACTCAAGCGGGAGGGCCGGGTACGAGCAGTACTTC. Translation: CASSYSSGRAGYEQYF.

J is TRBJ1-1 and V is TRBV7-9, with D tentatively TRBD1 (6 bases). Germline CDR1 reads SEHNR; CDR2 reads FQNEAQ (reference sequence). Trimming took 1 base from V and 5 from J, leaving 8 bases between them. The CDR3 has 13 residues. The CDR3 sequence is CASSLVQGTEAFF. The CDR3 nucleotides are TGTGCCAGCAGCTTAGTCCAGGGGACTGAAGCTTTCTTT.

The sample holds a few counts of this clone. J is TRBJ1-1 and V is TRBV28; possible D gene TRBD1, 6 bases. Germline loops: CDR1 MDHEN, CDR2 SYDVKM. This CDR3 is 13 amino acids long. The V end was cut by 6 bases, the J end by 1 base, with 9 bases between. The CDR3 DNA is TGTGCCAGCAGGCGACAGGAGAACACTGAAGCTTTCTTT. Its protein product is CASRRQENTEAFF. The whole variable domain, remainder taken from reference TRBV28 and TRBJ1-1, is DVKVTQSSRYLVKRTGEKVFLECVQDMDHENMFWYRQDPGLGLRLIYFSYDVKMKEKGDIPEGYSVSREKKERFSLILESASTNQTSMYLCASRRQENTEAFFGQGTRLTVV.

This clone was seen more than once but under ten times. V usage is TRBV5-1 and J usage is TRBJ2-7, with 12 nucleotides matching TRBD2. This CDR3 spans 18 amino acids. After removal of 2 bases from V and 2 bases from J, the junction contained 11 bases not matched to a gene. CDR1 and CDR2 (germline): SGHRS, YFSETQ. The CDR3 loop reads CASSFETSGSPIPYEQYF. For the CDR3, the DNA is TGCGCCAGCAGCTTTGAGACTAGCGGGAGCCCCATTCCCTACGAGCAGTACTTC.

This clone was observed a few times. The CDR3: CTSSQDVGNSGRKQFF. DNA of the CDR3: TGCACCAGCAGCCAAGACGTGGGAAATAGCGGGAGGAAGCAGTTCTTC. V is TRBV1 and J is TRBJ2-1; the table assigns TRBD2, which was not confirmed against the DNA. TRBV1 is designated a pseudogene. The length of the CDR3 is 16 residues.

This clone was recorded a few times. J is TRBJ2-3 and V is TRBV7-9; D ambiguous. Germline V gives CDR1 SEHNR, CDR2 FQNEAQ (reference sequence). Trimming shortened V by 2 bases and J by 3 bases, and 3 bases separated the two germline ends. The CDR3 has 12 amino acids. The CDR3 DNA sequence: TGTGCCAGCAGCTTACGGACAGATACGCAGTATTTT. Amino acid sequence: CASSLRTDTQYF.

The CDR3 loop reads CATSRGTVMNTEAFF. CDR3 coding DNA: TGTGCCACCAGCAGAGGAACAGTTATGAACACTGAAGCTTTCTTT. V usage is TRBV15 and J usage is TRBJ1-1; no reliable D call. CDR3 length: 15 amino acids. Germline V gives CDR1 LNHNV, CDR2 YYDKDF (reference sequence). The germline V and J ends were trimmed by 1 base and 0 bases, with 9 bases remaining between them.

The DNA for the CDR3 is TGTGCCAGCAGCTTGGGCACGGTGGAGGAAAAACTGTTTTTT. Translation: CASSLGTVEEKLFF. The gene calls are TRBV5-4 and TRBJ1-4; no reliable D call. The V end was cut by 0 bases, the J end by 8 bases, with 11 bases between. CDR3 length: 14 residues. Germline V lookup: CDR1 SGHNT, CDR2 YYREEE (reference sequence).